This entry lists 24 T cell receptor beta chains sequenced from one sample in a study of T cells in Graves' hyperthyroidism and ophthalmopathy. Amplified TCR beta CDR3 regions derived from RNA transcripts. During a first-round RT-PCR of the TCR CDR3, the HTBI primer set was used. TCRdb called the multiplex PCR reads again in MiXCR, with one record for every CDR3 protein. Among approximately 710,000 distinct CDR3 sequences, 17% were seen once, and the ten largest hold less than 20%. The specimen was blood. Receptors were obtained from a man aged 50-60 years with Graves' hyperthyroidism.

This clonotype was found many times. The rearrangement joins TRBV7-3 to TRBJ2-1; TRBD1 might be the D (6 bases). CDR1 SGHTA and CDR2 FQGTGA come from the germline V gene. V lost 0 bases and J 2 bases, leaving 11 bases between the germline ends. CDR3 size: 16 residues. The CDR3 is CASSLTGALPYNEQFF. As DNA, the CDR3 is TGTGCCAGCAGCTTAACGGGGGCATTACCCTACAATGAGCAGTTCTTC.

This clonotype was seen a few times. This rearrangement joins TRBV3-1 to TRBJ2-6; 8 positions agree with TRBD1. The V segment lost 1 base and the J segment 1 base; nucleotides outside the gene matches: 6. This CDR3 has 18 amino acids. Germline V gene sequence: CDR1 LGHDT, CDR2 YNNKEL (reference sequence). The DNA of the CDR3 is TGTGCCAGCAGCCAAGGACAGGGGCCTACTTCTGGGGCCAACGTCCTGACTTTC. Translating it yields CASSQGQGPTSGANVLTF.

This clonotype was seen ten or more times. The gene calls are TRBV6-2 or TRBV6-3 and TRBJ2-7, with TRBD2 identical over 7 bases. Germline V gene data show CDR1 as MNHEY and CDR2 as SVGEGT. This CDR3 has 16 amino acids. Losses at the gene ends were 5 bases for V and 0 bases for J; bases not matched to a gene: 10. The CDR3 region has the DNA TGTGCCAGCAGTCCCCTGGAGCGGGAAAGCTCCTACGAGCAGTACTTC. Translated, it gives CASSPLERESSYEQYF.

The rearrangement links TRBV7-2 to TRBJ2-3; D is unresolved. This CDR3 contains 13 residues. V shed 4 bases and J shed 6 bases, with 11 bases lying between them. Germline values: CDR1 SGHTA, CDR2 FQGNSA. The chain's CDR3 is CASSSQFGDTQYF. The CDR3 bases are TGTGCCAGCAGCTCCCAGTTTGGGGATACGCAGTATTTT.

This clonotype came up many times. The V call is TRBV2, the J call TRBJ2-1, with TRBD1 identical over 9 bases. The CDR3 is 15 residues long. From germline, CDR1 is SNHLY and CDR2 FYNNEI. Trimming took 7 bases from V and 0 from J; bases not matched to a gene: 4. CDR3 DNA sequence: TGTGCCAGCACCCTGGACAGGGGCTCCTACAATGAGCAGTTCTTC. As protein: CASTLDRGSYNEQFF.

This chain connects TRBV9 to TRBJ2-1; 7 nucleotides agree with TRBD2. The CDR3 totals 14 residues. V lost 4 bases, J lost 4 bases, and 5 bases stayed unmatched. Germline V CDR1 and CDR2: SGDLS, YYNGEE. For the CDR3, the DNA is TGTGCCAGCAGCTATTCTAGCGGATACAATGAGCAGTTCTTC. Its protein is CASSYSSGYNEQFF.

The rearrangement joins TRBV12-3 or TRBV12-4 to TRBJ2-3; TRBD1 matches at 10 bases. V lost 5 bases and J lost 5; bases outside the gene matches: 7. The CDR3 contains 15 residues. The chain's CDR3 is CASSPGTGEIDTQYF. The CDR3, as DNA: TGTGCCAGCAGTCCCGGGACAGGGGAAATAGATACGCAGTATTTT.

This clonotype was recorded at least ten times. The J gene is TRBJ1-2, the V gene TRBV19; D ambiguous. V lost 7 bases and J lost 2, with 23 bases in between. Germline loops: CDR1 LNHDA, CDR2 SQIVND (reference sequence). CDR3 size: 17 residues. CDR3 in DNA: TGTGCCAGTATTTCCCCCCGGGATGGCCATCAGAACTATGGCTACACCTTC. Protein: CASISPRDGHQNYGYTF.

In this sample, this clonotype turned up many times. This sequence joins TRBV2 and TRBJ2-7, with D perhaps being TRBD1 or TRBD2 (5 bases each). Germline values: CDR1 SNHLY, CDR2 FYNNEI. The CDR3 runs 13 residues. Trimming stripped 8 bases from V and 7 bases from J, with 18 bases between. In DNA, the CDR3 is TGTGCCAGCGGTTTACAGGTCTCGGGGGAGCAGTACTTC. Amino acids: CASGLQVSGEQYF.

This clonotype was counted a few times. The chain recombines TRBV20-1 with TRBJ2-5; D not resolved. The CDR3 consists of 13 residues. V lost 5 bases to trimming and J lost 0 bases, with 10 bases between them. Germline loops: CDR1 DFQATT, CDR2 SNEGSKA (reference sequence). The CDR3 DNA sequence: TGCAGTGCTGGGAAAACGAACCAAGAGACCCAGTACTTC. Residues: CSAGKTNQETQYF.

In this sample, this clonotype turned up a few times. This chain uses TRBV4-1 with TRBJ2-5, with TRBD2 matching over 7 bases. Germline CDR1 MGHRA, CDR2 YSYEKL. V lost 4 bases, J lost 2 bases, and 10 bases stayed unmatched. The CDR3 covers 16 residues. This chain's CDR3 is CASSLLGVGGQETQYF. The CDR3 DNA sequence: TGCGCCAGCAGCCTCTTAGGGGTGGGAGGGCAAGAGACCCAGTACTTC.

V is TRBV5-1 and J is TRBJ1-1, with 7 bases fitting TRBD1. Per germline, CDR1 SGHRS and CDR2 YFSETQ. The CDR3 runs to 14 residues. Trimming took 4 bases from V and 5 from J; bases not matched to a gene: 8. The CDR3 DNA sequence: TGCGCCAGCAGCAGGGACAGTACTAATACTGAAGCTTTCTTT. Its translation is CASSRDSTNTEAFF.

V gene TRBV7-6 combines with J gene TRBJ2-1; 12 nucleotides align to TRBD2. CDR1 and CDR2 (germline): SGHVS, FNYEAQ. This CDR3 is 17 amino acids long. J lost 0 bases, V lost 3 bases, and 3 bases had no gene match. CDR3 residues: CASSFTTSGSSYNEQFF. CDR3 nucleotide sequence: TGTGCCAGCAGCTTTACGACTAGCGGGAGCTCCTACAATGAGCAGTTCTTC.

This clonotype was counted a few times. This sequence joins TRBV29-1 and TRBJ1-1; D remains ambiguous. CDR1 SQVTM and CDR2 ANQGSEA come from the germline V gene. The length of the CDR3 is 12 residues. V dropped 5 bases and J dropped 2 bases, with 9 bases sitting between them. DNA for the CDR3: TGCAGCGTTAGGGCCTTCAACACTGAAGCTTTCTTT. As protein: CSVRAFNTEAFF.

The V and J genes are TRBV4-1 and TRBJ1-2; 9 nucleotides match TRBD1. Germline values: CDR1 MGHRA, CDR2 YSYEKL. CDR3 length: 15 residues. V shed 4 bases, J shed 7 bases, and the junction held 10 bases outside the gene matches. CDR3 sequence: CASSRVSEGQGGYTF. CDR3 sequence (DNA): TGCGCCAGCAGCCGAGTTTCGGAGGGACAGGGTGGCTACACCTTC.

The sample holds many counts of this clonotype. The V call is TRBV18, the J call TRBJ2-5; D call uncertain. V was cut by 1 base and J by 1 base, with 7 bases left in between. The germline V gene has CDR1 KGHSH and CDR2 LQKENI. The CDR3 has 14 amino acids. The CDR3 reads CASSPRSPQETQYF. In DNA, the CDR3 is TGTGCCAGCTCACCACGATCCCCCCAAGAGACCCAGTACTTC.

This clonotype was observed at least ten times. V and J are TRBV2 and TRBJ1-1, with D unclear. There are 11 residues in the CDR3. V was cut by 7 bases and J by 4 bases, with 7 bases left in between. Germline V CDR1 and CDR2: SNHLY, FYNNEI. CDR3 amino acids: CASTMGTEAFF. Written as DNA, the CDR3 is TGTGCCAGCACCATGGGCACTGAAGCTTTCTTT.

This clonotype was picked up many times. The V and J genes are TRBV11-2 and TRBJ1-4; D might be TRBD1 (5 bases). Germline V CDR1 and CDR2: SGHAT, FQNNGV. The CDR3 runs 13 residues. With 6 bases removed from V and 4 bases from J, the gap between germline ends came to 9 bases. CDR3 bases: TGTGCCAGCAGGGGGACTGATAATGAAAAACTGTTTTTT. Its protein product is CASRGTDNEKLFF.

This clonotype occurred many times. This chain uses TRBV27 with TRBJ2-1; a weak D match, TRBD1 (6 bases). Trimming took 6 bases from V and 0 from J, leaving 18 bases between them. The length of the CDR3 is 17 residues. From germline, CDR1 is MNHEY and CDR2 SMNVEV (reference sequence). CDR3 sequence: CASRISGARSSYNEQFF. CDR3 DNA sequence: TGTGCCAGCAGAATATCAGGGGCGAGGAGCTCCTACAATGAGCAGTTCTTC.

This rearrangement joins TRBV7-3 to TRBJ2-3; 10 positions agree with TRBD2. Trimming cost V 5 bases and J 8 bases; bases outside gene matches: 7. The V gene's germline CDR1 is SGHTA and CDR2 FQGTGA. The CDR3 totals 14 residues. The CDR3: CASSPSGTSVTQYF. The CDR3 DNA follows: TGTGCCAGCAGCCCCTCCGGGACTAGCGTTACGCAGTATTTT.

This clonotype was observed at least ten times. The limits of the CDR3 on the DNA are not certain, so only TCRdb's listed CDR3 is given. The V gene is TRBV11-2, the J gene TRBJ2-2. The germline CDR1 and CDR2 sequences are SGHAT and FQNNGV. The CDR3 spans 17 residues, counting both ends. The CDR3 reads CASSLIGRQRTPGSCFF.

This clonotype was seen ten or more times. V and J are TRBV7-9 and TRBJ2-7; 10 bases match TRBD2. J was trimmed by 2 bases and V by 6 bases; bases with no gene match: 10. Germline loops: CDR1 SEHNR, CDR2 FQNEAQ (reference sequence). The CDR3 runs to 16 residues. CDR3 amino acids: CASSSRSGTSAYEQYF. The CDR3, as DNA: TGTGCCAGCAGTTCACGCTCCGGGACTAGCGCCTACGAGCAGTACTTC.

About this clonotype itself: Given a much more abundant clone one base away, this may be a read error. The chain links TRBV20-1 to TRBJ2-7, with 7 bases lining up with TRBD2. V was pared by 6 bases and J by 3 bases, with 11 bases of the junction left unmatched. The length of the CDR3 is 14 residues. CDR1 is DFQATT, CDR2 SNEGSKA, per germline (reference sequence). The DNA of the CDR3 is TGCAGTGCACCAACTAACGGGAGGAACTACGAGCAGTACTTC. It encodes CSAPTNGRNYEQYF.

This clonotype has at least ten counts. This rearrangement joins TRBV27 to TRBJ2-4; TRBD1 agrees at 7 bases. CDR3 length: 16 amino acids. V was pared by 3 bases and J by 0 bases, with 5 bases of the junction left unmatched. Germline V CDR1 and CDR2: MNHEY, SMNVEV (reference sequence). CDR3 loop: CASSLGTELAKNIQYF. As DNA, the CDR3 is TGTGCCAGCAGTTTGGGGACAGAACTAGCCAAAAACATTCAGTACTTC.